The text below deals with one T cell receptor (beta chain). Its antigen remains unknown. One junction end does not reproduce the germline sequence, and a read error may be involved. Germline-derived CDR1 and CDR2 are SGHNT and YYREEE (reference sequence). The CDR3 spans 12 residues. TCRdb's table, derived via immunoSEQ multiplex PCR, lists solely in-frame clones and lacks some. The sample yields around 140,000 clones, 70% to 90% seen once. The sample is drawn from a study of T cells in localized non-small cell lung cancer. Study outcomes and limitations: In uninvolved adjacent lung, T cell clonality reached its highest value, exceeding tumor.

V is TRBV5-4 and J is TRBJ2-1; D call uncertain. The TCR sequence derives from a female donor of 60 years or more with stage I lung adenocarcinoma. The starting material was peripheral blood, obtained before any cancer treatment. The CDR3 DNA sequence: TGTGCCAGCAGCCGGAGACTCAATAAGCAGTTCTTC. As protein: CASSRRLNKQFF.